These 21 T cell receptor beta chains were all obtained from the same sample, sequenced in a study of blood T cells in healthy people across ages. For the second PCR, which ran for roughly 6 to 11 cycles, a sample-barcoded 5' primer and a J-beta primer mix were used. Using its own MiXCR run on the 5' RACE reads, TCRdb lists one record per CDR3 protein. Found here are more than 800,000 distinct CDR3 sequences, less than 35% of them singletons; the top ten hold around a sixth. The material sequenced was blood. These receptors were collected from a woman of 80 years or more in good health.

This clonotype was seen at least ten times. The chain carries TRBV7-2 and TRBJ2-5, with 12 bases fitting TRBD2. The CDR3 has 15 residues. Germline CDR1 reads SGHTA; CDR2 reads FQGNSA. Trimming at V came to 7 bases and at J to 1 base, leaving 4 bases not matched to a gene. CDR3 nucleotides: TGTGCCAGCACCCTAGCGGGGGGGATCCAAGAGACCCAGTACTTC. Protein: CASTLAGGIQETQYF.

This clonotype has a handful of counts. This chain links TRBV3-1 with TRBJ1-4; 8 bases fit TRBD1. Trimming took 4 bases from V and 0 from J; bases not matched to a gene: 4. The CDR3 sequence is 16 residues long. Germline V CDR1 and CDR2: LGHDT, YNNKEL (reference sequence). The CDR3 is CASSLTGAATNEKLFF. The CDR3 DNA follows: TGTGCCAGCAGCCTGACAGGGGCCGCAACTAATGAAAAACTGTTTTTT.

This clonotype was recorded many times. This chain links TRBV20-1 with TRBJ2-4; D may be TRBD1 (6 bases). The germline CDR1 and CDR2 sequences are DFQATT and SNEGSKA (reference sequence). V was pared by 1 base and J by 1 base, with 17 bases between. The CDR3 length is 17 residues. The CDR3 region has the DNA TGCAGTGCTAGAGGGGAAACAGGGTCTTCGGCCAAAAACATTCAGTACTTC. This gives the protein CSARGETGSSAKNIQYF.

This clonotype was observed a handful of times. V gene TRBV12-3 or TRBV12-4 combines with J gene TRBJ1-1, with 7 bases fitting TRBD1. This CDR3 has 14 residues. The junction had 6 bases not matched to a gene; V was cut back by 6 bases and J by 2 bases. CDR3 DNA sequence: TGTGCCAGCAGCAAAACAGGGGCCAACACTGAAGCTTTCTTT. Translating it yields CASSKTGANTEAFF.

This clonotype was observed many times. V and J are TRBV7-9 and TRBJ1-2; the match to TRBD1 covers 8 bases. The CDR3 spans 13 residues. V lost 5 bases, J lost 7 bases, and 6 bases stayed unmatched. Germline V gene sequence: CDR1 SEHNR, CDR2 FQNEAQ (reference sequence). The CDR3 sequence: CASSVDRGIGYTF. The DNA of the CDR3 is TGTGCCAGCAGCGTAGACAGGGGAATTGGCTACACCTTC.

The chain employs TRBV19 and TRBJ1-1, with 10 bases lining up with TRBD1. Trimming removed 5 bases from V and 0 bases from J; junction bases left unmatched: 15. CDR1 is LNHDA and CDR2 is SQIVND in the germline V gene (reference sequence). The CDR3 spans 19 residues. The CDR3 reads CASSPGTGDGSWMNTEAFF. The DNA for the CDR3 is TGTGCCAGTAGTCCGGGGACAGGGGACGGGAGTTGGATGAACACTGAAGCTTTCTTT. Filled out from reference TRBV19 and TRBJ1-1, the complete variable domain reads DGGITQSPKYLFRKEGQNVTLSCEQNLNHDAMYWYRQDPGQGLRLIYYSQIVNDFQKGDIAEGYSVSREKKESFPLTVTSAQKNPTAFYLCASSPGTGDGSWMNTEAFFGQGTRLTVV.

This clonotype was picked up many times. The rearrangement uses TRBV2 and TRBJ2-3; D possibly matches TRBD1 or TRBD2 (5 bases each). The CDR3 covers 12 residues. From germline, CDR1 is SNHLY and CDR2 FYNNEI. Trimming cost V 8 bases and J 7 bases, with 13 bases left between them. The chain's CDR3 is CASGGGVHTQYF. In DNA, the CDR3 is TGTGCCAGCGGGGGTGGAGTTCATACGCAGTATTTT.

With regard to this clonotype: Compared with germline, one end of the junction differs, possibly owing to a read error. The V and J genes are TRBV20-1 and TRBJ2-2, with D perhaps TRBD2 (5 bases). The CDR3 has 13 residues. Germline values: CDR1 DFQATT, CDR2 SNEGSKA (reference sequence). The DNA for the CDR3 is TGCAGTGCTAGAGAGGTGAACACCGGGGAGCGGTTTTTT. It codes for CSAREVNTGERFF.

At least ten counts were recorded for this clonotype. This chain links TRBV6-6 with TRBJ1-5; D is uncertain. The CDR3 spans 15 residues. Per the germline V gene, CDR1 is MNHNY and CDR2 is SVGAGI (reference sequence). V was trimmed by 0 bases and J by 3 bases, leaving 9 bases between them. The CDR3 coding sequence is TGTGCCAGCAGTTACTCGTTAGGCCCCAATCAGCCCCAGCATTTT. Protein product: CASSYSLGPNQPQHF.

The CDR3 sequence is CSARGGQGAGGYTF. In DNA form, the CDR3 reads TGCAGTGCTAGAGGGGGACAGGGGGCCGGTGGCTACACCTTC. The chain is built from TRBV20-1 and TRBJ1-2; 12 bases map to TRBD1. The CDR3 spans 14 residues. Germline V gene sequence: CDR1 DFQATT, CDR2 SNEGSKA (reference sequence). V shed 1 base and J 7 bases; nucleotides not matched to a gene: 4.

This clonotype was detected ten times or more. The chain carries TRBV7-2 and TRBJ2-5; possibly TRBD1 or TRBD2 for D (5 bases each). Trimming took off 2 bases at V and 5 bases at J, with 9 bases between the two ends. This CDR3 spans 13 amino acids. Germline CDR1 is SGHTA and CDR2 is FQGNSA. CDR3 sequence (DNA): TGTGCCAGCAGCTTATCGAGGGGTGAGACCCAGTACTTC. Its protein product is CASSLSRGETQYF.

This rearrangement joins TRBV11-3 to TRBJ1-6, with 7 bases lining up with TRBD1. The germline gives CDR1 SGHNT, CDR2 YENEEA. The CDR3 length is 17 residues. V trimming: 3 bases; J trimming: 8 bases; junction bases outside the gene matches: 13. The CDR3 spells CASSFGDSGTEDSPLHF. CDR3 DNA: TGTGCCAGCAGCTTTGGAGATAGCGGGACAGAGGATTCACCCCTCCACTTT.

This clonotype was observed many times. The J gene is TRBJ2-3, the V gene TRBV6-2 or TRBV6-3; 8 nucleotides line up with TRBD2. Germline loops: CDR1 MNHEY, CDR2 SVGEGT. The CDR3 is 13 amino acids. V lost 8 bases to trimming and J lost 2 bases; unmatched junction nucleotides: 3. The CDR3 is CASHSGNTDTQYF. Here the CDR3 DNA reads TGTGCCAGCCATAGCGGGAACACAGATACGCAGTATTTT.

The DNA for the CDR3 is TGTGCCAGCAGGCCAACCCAGACTAGCGGGAGGGACAATGAGCAGTTCTTC. As protein: CASRPTQTSGRDNEQFF. The chain is built from TRBV7-9 and TRBJ2-1; TRBD2 agrees at 14 bases. Germline V gives CDR1 SEHNR, CDR2 FQNEAQ (reference sequence). V lost 6 bases to trimming and J lost 5 bases; unmatched junction nucleotides: 9. CDR3 length equals 17 residues.

The chain joins TRBV18 to TRBJ2-3, with 10 bases that match TRBD2. CDR3 length: 18 residues. Germline lookup yields CDR1 KGHSH and CDR2 LQKENI. The ends lost 2 bases at V and 2 bases at J; junction bases unmatched: 10. The CDR3 loop reads CASSPTGTSGAYTDTQYF. CDR3 nucleotide sequence: TGTGCCAGCTCACCAACCGGCACTAGCGGGGCGTACACAGATACGCAGTATTTT. The variable domain in full, completed from reference TRBV18 and TRBJ2-3, reads NAGVMQNPRHLVRRRGQEARLRCSPMKGHSHVYWYRQLPEEGLKFMVYLQKENIIDESGMPKERFSAEFPKEGPSILRIQQVVRGDSAAYFCASSPTGTSGAYTDTQYFGPGTRLTVL.

The chain couples TRBV29-1 to TRBJ2-3, with TRBD2 matching over 13 bases. V was pared by 6 bases and J by 4 bases, with 4 bases of the junction left unmatched. The V gene's germline CDR1 is SQVTM and CDR2 ANQGSEA. This CDR3 is built from 14 residues. The CDR3 DNA is TGCAGCGTAACTAGCGGGGGGGGGCCAGATACGCAGTATTTT. Its protein is CSVTSGGGPDTQYF.

The chain carries TRBV12-3 or TRBV12-4 and TRBJ2-3; D possibly matches TRBD1 or TRBD2 (5 bases each). The CDR3 extends over 15 amino acids. Between the trimmed V and J ends, which lost 5 bases and 1 base, there was a span of 13 bases. The CDR3 DNA sequence: TGTGCCAGCAGTCGAGGGACCTGGGGCACAGATACGCAGTATTTT. This sequence encodes CASSRGTWGTDTQYF.

This clonotype was seen ten or more times. The chain is built from TRBV27 and TRBJ2-5, with TRBD2 matching 9 bases. The CDR3 is 13 amino acids. With V trimmed by 6 bases and J by 5 bases, 4 bases remained unmatched. Germline CDR1 reads MNHEY; CDR2 reads SMNVEV (reference sequence). CDR3 nucleotide sequence: TGTGCCAGCAGGAGCGGGGGGTTGGAGACCCAGTACTTC. It yields the protein CASRSGGLETQYF.

Many counts were recorded for this clonotype. This chain connects TRBV4-3 to TRBJ2-4, with a tentative D call TRBD1 (5 bases). There are 16 residues in the CDR3. V lost 1 base to trimming and J lost 0 bases, with 10 bases between them. In germline, CDR1 is LGHNA, CDR2 YSLEER. The CDR3 DNA reads TGCGCCAGCAGCCAAGGGACATTAATAGCCAAAAACATTCAGTACTTC. This sequence encodes CASSQGTLIAKNIQYF.

The rearrangement uses TRBV6-2 or TRBV6-3 and TRBJ2-1, with 9 bases identical to TRBD1. This CDR3 has 16 amino acids. J lost 6 bases, V lost 5 bases, and 11 bases had no gene match. CDR1 is MNHEY, CDR2 SVGEGT, per germline. The CDR3 nucleotides are TGTGCCAGCAGTCGGACGGACAGGGGAGGACTCAATGAGCAGTTCTTC. It yields the protein CASSRTDRGGLNEQFF.

The sample holds many counts of this clonotype. The chain combines TRBV7-2 with TRBJ2-7; TRBD1 or TRBD2 may be the D gene (5 bases each). Germline CDR1 is SGHTA and CDR2 is FQGNSA. This CDR3 contains 13 residues. V was cut by 3 bases and J by 6 bases, with 12 bases left in between. DNA of the CDR3: TGTGCCAGCAGCTTCCGTTACGGGGCCGAGCAGTACTTC. It specifies CASSFRYGAEQYF.